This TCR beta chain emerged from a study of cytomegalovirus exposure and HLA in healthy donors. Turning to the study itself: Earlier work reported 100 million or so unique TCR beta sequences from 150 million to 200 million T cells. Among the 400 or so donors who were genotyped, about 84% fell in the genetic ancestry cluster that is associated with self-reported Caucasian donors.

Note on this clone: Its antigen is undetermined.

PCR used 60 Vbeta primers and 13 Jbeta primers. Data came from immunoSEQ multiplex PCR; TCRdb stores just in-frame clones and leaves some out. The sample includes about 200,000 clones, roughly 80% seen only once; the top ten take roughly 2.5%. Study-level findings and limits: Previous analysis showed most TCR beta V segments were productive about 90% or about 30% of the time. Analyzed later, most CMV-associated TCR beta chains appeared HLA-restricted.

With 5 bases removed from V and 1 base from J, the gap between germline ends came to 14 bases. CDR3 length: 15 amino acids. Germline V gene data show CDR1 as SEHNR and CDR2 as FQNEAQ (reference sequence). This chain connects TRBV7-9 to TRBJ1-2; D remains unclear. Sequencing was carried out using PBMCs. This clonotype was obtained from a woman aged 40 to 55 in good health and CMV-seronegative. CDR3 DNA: TGTGCCAGCAGCCCGGAGTGGAGTCTTAACTATGGCTACACCTTC. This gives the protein CASSPEWSLNYGYTF.